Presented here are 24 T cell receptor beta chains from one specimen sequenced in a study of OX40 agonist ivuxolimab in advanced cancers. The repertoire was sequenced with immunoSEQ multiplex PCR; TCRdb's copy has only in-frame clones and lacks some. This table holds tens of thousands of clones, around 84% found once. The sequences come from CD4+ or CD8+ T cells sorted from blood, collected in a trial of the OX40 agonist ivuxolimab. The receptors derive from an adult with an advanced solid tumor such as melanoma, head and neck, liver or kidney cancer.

CDR3 protein: CASSPDRLNTEAFF. In nucleotides, the CDR3 is TGTGCCAGCAGTCCTGACAGATTGAACACTGAAGCTTTCTTT. V and J are TRBV28 and TRBJ1-1, with D maybe TRBD1 (5 bases). V was cut by 5 bases and J by 0 bases, with 10 bases left in between. The CDR3 loop spans 14 amino acids. Germline lookup yields CDR1 MDHEN and CDR2 SYDVKM.

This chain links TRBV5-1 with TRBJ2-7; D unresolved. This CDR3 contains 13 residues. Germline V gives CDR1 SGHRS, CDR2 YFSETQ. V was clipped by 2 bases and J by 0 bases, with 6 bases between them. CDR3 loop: CASSFGISYEQYF. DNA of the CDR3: TGCGCCAGCAGCTTCGGAATCTCCTACGAGCAGTACTTC.

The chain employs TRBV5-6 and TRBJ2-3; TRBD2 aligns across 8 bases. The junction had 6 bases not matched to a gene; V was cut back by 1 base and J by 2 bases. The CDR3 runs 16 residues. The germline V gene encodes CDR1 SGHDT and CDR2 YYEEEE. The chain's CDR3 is CASSLRSGGFTDTQYF. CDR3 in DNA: TGTGCCAGCAGCTTGAGGTCGGGGGGGTTCACAGATACGCAGTATTTT. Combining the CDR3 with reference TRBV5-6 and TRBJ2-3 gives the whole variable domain DAGVTQSPTHLIKTRGQQVTLRCSPKSGHDTVSWYQQALGQGPQFIFQYYEEEERQRGNFPDRFSGHQFPNYSSELNVNALLLGDSALYLCASSLRSGGFTDTQYFGPGTRLTVL.

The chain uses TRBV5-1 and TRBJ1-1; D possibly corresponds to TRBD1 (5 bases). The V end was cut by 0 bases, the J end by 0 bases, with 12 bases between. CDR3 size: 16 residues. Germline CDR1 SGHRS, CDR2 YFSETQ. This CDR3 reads CASSLGDGQMNTEAFF. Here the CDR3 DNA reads TGCGCCAGCAGCTTGGGGGACGGACAAATGAACACTGAAGCTTTCTTT.

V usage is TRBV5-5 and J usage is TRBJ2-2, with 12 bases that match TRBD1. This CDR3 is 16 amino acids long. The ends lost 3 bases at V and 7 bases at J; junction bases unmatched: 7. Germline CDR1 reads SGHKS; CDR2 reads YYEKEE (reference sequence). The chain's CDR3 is CASSWPGQGAVGELFF. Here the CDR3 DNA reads TGTGCCAGCAGCTGGCCGGGACAGGGGGCTGTCGGGGAGCTGTTTTTT. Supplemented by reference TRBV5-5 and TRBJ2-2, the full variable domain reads DAGVTQSPTHLIKTRGQQVTLRCSPISGHKSVSWYQQVLGQGPQFIFQYYEKEERGRGNFPDRFSARQFPNYSSELNVNALLLGDSALYLCASSWPGQGAVGELFFGEGSRLTVL.

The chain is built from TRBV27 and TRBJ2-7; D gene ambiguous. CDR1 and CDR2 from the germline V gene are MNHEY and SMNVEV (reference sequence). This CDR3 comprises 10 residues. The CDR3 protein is CPPQAYEQYF. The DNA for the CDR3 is TGTCCTCCCCAGGCCTACGAGCAGTACTTC.

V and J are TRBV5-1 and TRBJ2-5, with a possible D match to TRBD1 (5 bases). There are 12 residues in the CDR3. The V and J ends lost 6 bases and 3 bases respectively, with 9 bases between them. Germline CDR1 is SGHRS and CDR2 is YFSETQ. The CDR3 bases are TGCGCCAGCAACCCGGACAAAGAGACCCAGTACTTC. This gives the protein CASNPDKETQYF.

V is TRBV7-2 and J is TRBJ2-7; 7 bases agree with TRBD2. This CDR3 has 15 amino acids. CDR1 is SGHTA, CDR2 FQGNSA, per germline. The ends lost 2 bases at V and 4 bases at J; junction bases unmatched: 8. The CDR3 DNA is TGTGCCAGCAGCTTATCCGCTAGCGGACGATACGAGCAGTACTTC. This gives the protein CASSLSASGRYEQYF.

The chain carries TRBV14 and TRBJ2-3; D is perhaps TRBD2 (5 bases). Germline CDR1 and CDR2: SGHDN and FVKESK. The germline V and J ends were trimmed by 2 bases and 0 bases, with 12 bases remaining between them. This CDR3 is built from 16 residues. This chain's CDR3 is CASSQSSGYSTDTQYF. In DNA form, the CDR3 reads TGTGCCAGCAGCCAATCGAGCGGATATAGCACAGATACGCAGTATTTT.

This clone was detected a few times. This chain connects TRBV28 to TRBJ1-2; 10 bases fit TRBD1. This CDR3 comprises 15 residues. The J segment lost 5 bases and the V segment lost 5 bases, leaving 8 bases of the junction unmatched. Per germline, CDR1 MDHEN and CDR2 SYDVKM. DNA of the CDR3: TGTGCCAGCAGTACACCCCGGGACAGGGGATATGGCTACACCTTC. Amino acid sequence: CASSTPRDRGYGYTF.

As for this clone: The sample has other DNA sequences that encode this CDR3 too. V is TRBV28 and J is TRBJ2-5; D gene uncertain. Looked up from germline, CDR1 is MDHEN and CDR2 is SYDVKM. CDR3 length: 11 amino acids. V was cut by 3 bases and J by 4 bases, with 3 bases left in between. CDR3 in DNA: TGTGCCAGCAGTTTTGGAGAGACCCAGTACTTC. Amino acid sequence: CASSFGETQYF.

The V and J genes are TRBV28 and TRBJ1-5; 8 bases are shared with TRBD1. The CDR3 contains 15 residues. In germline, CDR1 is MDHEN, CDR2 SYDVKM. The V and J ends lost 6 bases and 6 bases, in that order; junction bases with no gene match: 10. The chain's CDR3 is CASRLRDRGIQPQHF. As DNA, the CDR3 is TGTGCCAGCAGATTACGAGACAGGGGTATTCAGCCCCAGCATTTT.

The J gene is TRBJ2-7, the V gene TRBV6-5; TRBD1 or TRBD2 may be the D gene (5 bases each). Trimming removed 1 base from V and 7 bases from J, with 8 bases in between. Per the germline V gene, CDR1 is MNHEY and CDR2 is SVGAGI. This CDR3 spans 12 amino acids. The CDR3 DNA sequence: TGTGCCAGCAGTTACTTGGGGGAAGAGCAGTACTTC. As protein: CASSYLGEEQYF.

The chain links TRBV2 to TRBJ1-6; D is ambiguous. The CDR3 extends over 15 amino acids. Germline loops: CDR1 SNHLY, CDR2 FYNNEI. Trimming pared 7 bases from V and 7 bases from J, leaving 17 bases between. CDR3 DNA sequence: TGTGCCAGCATGGAGGGCCGGGCGGGAAATTCACCCCTCCACTTT. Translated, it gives CASMEGRAGNSPLHF. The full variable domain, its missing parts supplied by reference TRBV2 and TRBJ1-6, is EPEVTQTPSHQVTQMGQEVILRCVPISNHLYFYWYRQILGQKVEFLVSFYNNEISEKSEIFDDQFSVERPDGSNFTLKIRSTKLEDSAMYFCASMEGRAGNSPLHFGNGTRLTVT.

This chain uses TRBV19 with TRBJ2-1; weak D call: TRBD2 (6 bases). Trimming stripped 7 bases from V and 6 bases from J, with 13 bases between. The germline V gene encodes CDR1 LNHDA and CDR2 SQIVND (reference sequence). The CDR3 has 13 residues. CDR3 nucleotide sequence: TGTGCCAGTACCCCACTAGCAGGCAATGAGCAGTTCTTC. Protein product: CASTPLAGNEQFF.

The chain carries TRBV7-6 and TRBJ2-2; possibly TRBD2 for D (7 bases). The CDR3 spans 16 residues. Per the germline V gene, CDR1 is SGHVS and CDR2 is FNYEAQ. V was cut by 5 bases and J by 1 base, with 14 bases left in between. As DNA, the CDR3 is TGTGCCAGCAGCCACCCGGGGGGCCGGAACACCGGGGAGCTGTTTTTT. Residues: CASSHPGGRNTGELFF.

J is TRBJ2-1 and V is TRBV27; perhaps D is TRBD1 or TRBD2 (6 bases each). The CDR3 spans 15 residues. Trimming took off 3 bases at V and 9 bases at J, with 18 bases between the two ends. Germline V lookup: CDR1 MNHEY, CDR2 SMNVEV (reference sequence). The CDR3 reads CASSLGHSGGGEQFF. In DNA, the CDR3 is TGTGCCAGCAGTTTGGGACACTCAGGAGGGGGTGAGCAGTTCTTC.

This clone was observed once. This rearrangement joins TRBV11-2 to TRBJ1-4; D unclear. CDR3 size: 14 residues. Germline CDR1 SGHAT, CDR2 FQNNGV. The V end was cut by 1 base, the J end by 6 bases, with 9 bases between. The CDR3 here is CASSLGGADEKLFF. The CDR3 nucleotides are TGTGCCAGCAGCTTAGGGGGAGCGGATGAAAAACTGTTTTTT.

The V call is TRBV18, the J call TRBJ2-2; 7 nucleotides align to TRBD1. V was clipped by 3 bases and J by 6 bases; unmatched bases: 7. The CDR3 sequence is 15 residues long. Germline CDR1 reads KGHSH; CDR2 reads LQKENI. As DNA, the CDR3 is TGTGCCAGCTCACCGCGACAGGGCATTGCCGGGGAGCTGTTTTTT. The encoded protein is CASSPRQGIAGELFF.

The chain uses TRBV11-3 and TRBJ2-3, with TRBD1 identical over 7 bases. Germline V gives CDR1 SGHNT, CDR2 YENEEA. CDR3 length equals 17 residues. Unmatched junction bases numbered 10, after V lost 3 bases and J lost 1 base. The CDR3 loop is CASSFRGQGVGTDTQYF. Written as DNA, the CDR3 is TGTGCCAGCAGCTTTCGTGGGCAGGGGGTAGGCACAGATACGCAGTATTTT.

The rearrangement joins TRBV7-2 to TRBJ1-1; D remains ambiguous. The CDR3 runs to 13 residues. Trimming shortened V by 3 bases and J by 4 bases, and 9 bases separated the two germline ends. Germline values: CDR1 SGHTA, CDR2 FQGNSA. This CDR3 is CASSFRRSTEAFF. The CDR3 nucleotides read TGTGCCAGCAGCTTTAGGAGGAGCACTGAAGCTTTCTTT.

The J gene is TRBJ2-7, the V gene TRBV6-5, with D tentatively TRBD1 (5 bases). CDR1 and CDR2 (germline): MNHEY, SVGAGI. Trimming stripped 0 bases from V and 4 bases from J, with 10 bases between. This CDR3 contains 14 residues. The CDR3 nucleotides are TGTGCCAGCAGTTACTCCCGACAGTTTTACGAGCAGTACGTC. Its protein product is CASSYSRQFYEQYV.

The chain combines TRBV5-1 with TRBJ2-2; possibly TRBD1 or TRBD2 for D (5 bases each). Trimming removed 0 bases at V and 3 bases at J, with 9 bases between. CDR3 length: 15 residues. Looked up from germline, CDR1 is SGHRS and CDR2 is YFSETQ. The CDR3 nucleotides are TGCGCCAGCAGCTTGGCGGGGCCTGACACCGGGGAGCTGTTTTTT. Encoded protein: CASSLAGPDTGELFF.

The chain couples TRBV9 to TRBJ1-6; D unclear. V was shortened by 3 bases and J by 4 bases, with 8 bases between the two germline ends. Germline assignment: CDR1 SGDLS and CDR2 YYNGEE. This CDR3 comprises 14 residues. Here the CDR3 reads CASSAQSYNSPLHF. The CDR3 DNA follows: TGTGCCAGCAGCGCCCAGAGTTATAATTCACCCCTCCACTTT.